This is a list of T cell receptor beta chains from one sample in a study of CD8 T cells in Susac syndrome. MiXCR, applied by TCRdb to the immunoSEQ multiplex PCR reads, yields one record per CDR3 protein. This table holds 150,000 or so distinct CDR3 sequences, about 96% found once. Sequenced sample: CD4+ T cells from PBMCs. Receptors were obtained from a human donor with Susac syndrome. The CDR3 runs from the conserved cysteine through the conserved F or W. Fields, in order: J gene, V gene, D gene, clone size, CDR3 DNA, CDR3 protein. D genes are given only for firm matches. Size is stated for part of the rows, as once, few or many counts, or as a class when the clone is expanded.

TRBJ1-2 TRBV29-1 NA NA TGCAGCGTTCGAGCGGGGGGCAAGGGCTACACCTTC CSVRAGGKGYTF
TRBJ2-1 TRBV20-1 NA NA TGCAGTGCCATTGGGACGGGATACAATGAGCAGTTCTTC CSAIGTGYNEQFF
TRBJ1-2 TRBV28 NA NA TGTGCCAGCACCCATGGGCTGAACTATGGCTACACCTTC CASTHGLNYGYTF
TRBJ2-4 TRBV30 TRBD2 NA TGTGCCTGGCGAGGGGAGGGGGCCAAAAACATTCAGTACTTC CAWRGEGAKNIQYF
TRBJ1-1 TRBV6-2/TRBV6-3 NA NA TGTGCCATCTGGGATGGACGCGGGGGCACTGAAGCTTTCTTT CAIWDGRGGTEAFF
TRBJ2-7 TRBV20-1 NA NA TGCAGTGCTAGGAGGGCGGGGGCCGCCTACGAGCAGTACTTC CSARRAGAAYEQYF
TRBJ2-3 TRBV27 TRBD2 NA TGTGCCAGCAGCCATAGCGGGGGGGCAGGGGGCACAGATACGCAGTATTTT CASSHSGGAGGTDTQYF
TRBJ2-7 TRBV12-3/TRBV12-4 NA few TGTGCCAGCAAAACCGGGTTTGAGCAGTACTTC CASKTGFEQYF
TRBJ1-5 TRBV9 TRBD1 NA TGTGCCAGCAGCGTTACAGGGGGAGGTCGGAATCAGCCCCAGCATTTT CASSVTGGGRNQPQHF
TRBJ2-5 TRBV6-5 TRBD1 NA TGTGCCAGCAGTCGGACAGGGCGGGAGACCCAGTACTTC CASSRTGRETQYF
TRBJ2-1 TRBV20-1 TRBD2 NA TGCAGTGCTAGCGGGAGGGCCACCTACAATGAGCAGTTCTTC CSASGRATYNEQFF
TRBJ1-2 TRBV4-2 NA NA TGTGCCAGCAGCCAAGGCAGGTACTATGGCTACACCTTC CASSQGRYYGYTF
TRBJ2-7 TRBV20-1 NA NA TGCAGCCCCCGGGACCGCTACGAGCAGTACTTC CSPRDRYEQYF
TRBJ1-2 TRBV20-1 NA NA TGCAGGGTAGAAGGCTACACCTTC CRVEGYTF
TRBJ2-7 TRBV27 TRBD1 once TGTGCCAGCAGCCCGACCACCGGGACAGGACTCTCCTACGAGCAGTACTTC CASSPTTGTGLSYEQYF
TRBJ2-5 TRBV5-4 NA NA TGTGCCAGCAGCCTACGAGCTACCTCCCCAAGGGAGACCCAGTACTTC CASSLRATSPRETQYF
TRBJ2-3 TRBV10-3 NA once TGTGCCGCCGCTCAAGCCATCGCAGATACGCAGTATTTT CAAAQAIADTQYF
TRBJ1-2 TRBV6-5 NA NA TGTGCCAGCAGTCCCTCCGGGGGCTATGGCTACACCTTC CASSPSGGYGYTF
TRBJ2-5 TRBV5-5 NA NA TGTGCCAGCAGCCACCCACAAGAGACCCAGTACTTC CASSHPQETQYF
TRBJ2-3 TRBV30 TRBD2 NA TGTGCCTGGCTAGCGGGAGCAGATACGCAGTATTTT CAWLAGADTQYF
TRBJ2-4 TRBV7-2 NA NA TGTGCCAGCAGCTTGGAGGGCCGGAGGACCAAAAACATTCAGTACTTC CASSLEGRRTKNIQYF
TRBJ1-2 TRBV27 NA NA TGTGCCAGCAGTTATGGGGATGACTATGGCTACACCTTC CASSYGDDYGYTF
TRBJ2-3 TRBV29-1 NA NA TGCAGCGTTGGGGTGGGCTCTAGCACAGATACGCAGTATTTT CSVGVGSSTDTQYF
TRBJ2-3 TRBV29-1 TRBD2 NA TGCAGCGTTTCACTAGCGGGAGGGGGAGATACGCAGTATTTT CSVSLAGGGDTQYF
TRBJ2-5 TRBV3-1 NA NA TGTGCCAGCAGCCTTTCCTCACTAGTCCAAGAGACCCAGTACTTC CASSLSSLVQETQYF
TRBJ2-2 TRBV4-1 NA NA TGCGCCAGCAGCCAACCTGGGGCCAGGGGAAACACCGGGGAGCTGTTTTTT CASSQPGARGNTGELFF
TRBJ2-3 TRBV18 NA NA TGTGCCAGCTCACCGGGCAGAACTACAGATACGCAGTATTTT CASSPGRTTDTQYF
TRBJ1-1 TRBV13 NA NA TGTGCCAGCAGCTTCCCAGAGAACACTGAAGCTTTCTTT CASSFPENTEAFF
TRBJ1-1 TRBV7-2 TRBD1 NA TGTGCCAGCAGCCAACAGGGGAGGACTGAAGCTTTCTTT CASSQQGRTEAFF
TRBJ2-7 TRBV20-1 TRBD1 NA TGCAGTGCGACCGGGACAGGGGCCGAGCAGTACTTC CSATGTGAEQYF
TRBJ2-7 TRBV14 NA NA TGTGCCAGCAGCCGTGACTTCTTGAGGGAGCAGTACTTC CASSRDFLREQYF
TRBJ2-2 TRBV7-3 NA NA TGTGCCAGCAGCCCCGTCGGGACCGGCGCCGGGGAGCTGTTTTTT CASSPVGTGAGELFF
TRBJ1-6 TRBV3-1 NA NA TGTGCCAGCAGCCAAGCAGGGATGAATAATTCACCCCTCCACTTT CASSQAGMNNSPLHF
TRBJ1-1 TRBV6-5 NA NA TGTGCCAGCAGTTACACCCCGTCGGGAAACACTGAAGCTTTCTTT CASSYTPSGNTEAFF
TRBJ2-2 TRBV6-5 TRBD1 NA TGTGCCAGCAGTTGGCGTGGGTCTCAGGGGGCTAACACCGGGGAGCTGTTTTTT CASSWRGSQGANTGELFF
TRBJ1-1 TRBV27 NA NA TGTGCCAGCAGTTTTGCGGGAAGACGGACTGAAGCTTTCTTT CASSFAGRRTEAFF
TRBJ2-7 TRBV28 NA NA TGTGCCAGCAGGGGTAGCTACGAGCAGTACTTC CASRGSYEQYF
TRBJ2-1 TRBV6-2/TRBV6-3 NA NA TGTGCCAGCAGAACGGGGATATATGAGCAGTTCTTC CASRTGIYEQFF
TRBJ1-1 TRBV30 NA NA TGTGCCTGGAGTGTAACGGTGAACACTGAAGCTTTCTTT CAWSVTVNTEAFF
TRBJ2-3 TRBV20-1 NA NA TGCAGTGCCAGAATCTCAGATACGCAGTATTTT CSARISDTQYF
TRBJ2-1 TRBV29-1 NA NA TGCAGCGTCGGGACTGACTCCTACAATGAGCAGTTCTTC CSVGTDSYNEQFF
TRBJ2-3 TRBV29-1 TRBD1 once TGCAGCGGGGACAGGGGGAGCACAGATACGCAGTATTTT CSGDRGSTDTQYF
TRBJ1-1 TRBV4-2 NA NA TGTGCCAGCAGCTTAGGGGAGATGAACACTGAAGCTTTCTTT CASSLGEMNTEAFF
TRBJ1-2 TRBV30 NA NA TGTGCCTGGAGTGGCCAGGGCCCCTATGGCTACACCTTC CAWSGQGPYGYTF
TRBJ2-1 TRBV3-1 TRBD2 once TGTGCCAGCAGTCCAAGCGGGGGGGCCTTTAATGAGCAGTTCTTC CASSPSGGAFNEQFF
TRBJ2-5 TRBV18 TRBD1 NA TGTGCCAGCTCACGCGACAGGGAAGAGACCCAGTACTTC CASSRDREETQYF
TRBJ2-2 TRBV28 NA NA TGTGCCAGCAGTCCCCCTGGGGTCGGGTCAGGGGAGCTGTTTTTT CASSPPGVGSGELFF
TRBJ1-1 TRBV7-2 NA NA TGTGCCAGCAAAAGACAGGTCGACACTGAAGCTTTCTTT CASKRQVDTEAFF
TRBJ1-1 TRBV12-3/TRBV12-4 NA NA TGTGCCAGCAGTGAGGGGGGGACTGAAGCTTTCTTT CASSEGGTEAFF
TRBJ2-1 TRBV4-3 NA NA TGCGCCAGCAGCCAAGATTTCCCGGCAGGGAGGCTCAGCGAGTTCTTC CASSQDFPAGRLSEFF
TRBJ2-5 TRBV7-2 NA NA TGTGCCAGCAGCTCCCGCTCGACGTCGGAGACCCAGTACTTC CASSSRSTSETQYF
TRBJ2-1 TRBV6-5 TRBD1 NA TGTGCCTCTTTAAAGCCGGGACAGGGTAATGAGCAGTTCTTC CASLKPGQGNEQFF
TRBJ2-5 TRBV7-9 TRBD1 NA TGTGCCAGCAGCTTAGAGAACAGGGGGCTGGAGACCCAGTACTTC CASSLENRGLETQYF
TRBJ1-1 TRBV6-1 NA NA TGTGCCAGCAGTGAATATGAGAGAGCTGAAGCTTTCTTT CASSEYERAEAFF